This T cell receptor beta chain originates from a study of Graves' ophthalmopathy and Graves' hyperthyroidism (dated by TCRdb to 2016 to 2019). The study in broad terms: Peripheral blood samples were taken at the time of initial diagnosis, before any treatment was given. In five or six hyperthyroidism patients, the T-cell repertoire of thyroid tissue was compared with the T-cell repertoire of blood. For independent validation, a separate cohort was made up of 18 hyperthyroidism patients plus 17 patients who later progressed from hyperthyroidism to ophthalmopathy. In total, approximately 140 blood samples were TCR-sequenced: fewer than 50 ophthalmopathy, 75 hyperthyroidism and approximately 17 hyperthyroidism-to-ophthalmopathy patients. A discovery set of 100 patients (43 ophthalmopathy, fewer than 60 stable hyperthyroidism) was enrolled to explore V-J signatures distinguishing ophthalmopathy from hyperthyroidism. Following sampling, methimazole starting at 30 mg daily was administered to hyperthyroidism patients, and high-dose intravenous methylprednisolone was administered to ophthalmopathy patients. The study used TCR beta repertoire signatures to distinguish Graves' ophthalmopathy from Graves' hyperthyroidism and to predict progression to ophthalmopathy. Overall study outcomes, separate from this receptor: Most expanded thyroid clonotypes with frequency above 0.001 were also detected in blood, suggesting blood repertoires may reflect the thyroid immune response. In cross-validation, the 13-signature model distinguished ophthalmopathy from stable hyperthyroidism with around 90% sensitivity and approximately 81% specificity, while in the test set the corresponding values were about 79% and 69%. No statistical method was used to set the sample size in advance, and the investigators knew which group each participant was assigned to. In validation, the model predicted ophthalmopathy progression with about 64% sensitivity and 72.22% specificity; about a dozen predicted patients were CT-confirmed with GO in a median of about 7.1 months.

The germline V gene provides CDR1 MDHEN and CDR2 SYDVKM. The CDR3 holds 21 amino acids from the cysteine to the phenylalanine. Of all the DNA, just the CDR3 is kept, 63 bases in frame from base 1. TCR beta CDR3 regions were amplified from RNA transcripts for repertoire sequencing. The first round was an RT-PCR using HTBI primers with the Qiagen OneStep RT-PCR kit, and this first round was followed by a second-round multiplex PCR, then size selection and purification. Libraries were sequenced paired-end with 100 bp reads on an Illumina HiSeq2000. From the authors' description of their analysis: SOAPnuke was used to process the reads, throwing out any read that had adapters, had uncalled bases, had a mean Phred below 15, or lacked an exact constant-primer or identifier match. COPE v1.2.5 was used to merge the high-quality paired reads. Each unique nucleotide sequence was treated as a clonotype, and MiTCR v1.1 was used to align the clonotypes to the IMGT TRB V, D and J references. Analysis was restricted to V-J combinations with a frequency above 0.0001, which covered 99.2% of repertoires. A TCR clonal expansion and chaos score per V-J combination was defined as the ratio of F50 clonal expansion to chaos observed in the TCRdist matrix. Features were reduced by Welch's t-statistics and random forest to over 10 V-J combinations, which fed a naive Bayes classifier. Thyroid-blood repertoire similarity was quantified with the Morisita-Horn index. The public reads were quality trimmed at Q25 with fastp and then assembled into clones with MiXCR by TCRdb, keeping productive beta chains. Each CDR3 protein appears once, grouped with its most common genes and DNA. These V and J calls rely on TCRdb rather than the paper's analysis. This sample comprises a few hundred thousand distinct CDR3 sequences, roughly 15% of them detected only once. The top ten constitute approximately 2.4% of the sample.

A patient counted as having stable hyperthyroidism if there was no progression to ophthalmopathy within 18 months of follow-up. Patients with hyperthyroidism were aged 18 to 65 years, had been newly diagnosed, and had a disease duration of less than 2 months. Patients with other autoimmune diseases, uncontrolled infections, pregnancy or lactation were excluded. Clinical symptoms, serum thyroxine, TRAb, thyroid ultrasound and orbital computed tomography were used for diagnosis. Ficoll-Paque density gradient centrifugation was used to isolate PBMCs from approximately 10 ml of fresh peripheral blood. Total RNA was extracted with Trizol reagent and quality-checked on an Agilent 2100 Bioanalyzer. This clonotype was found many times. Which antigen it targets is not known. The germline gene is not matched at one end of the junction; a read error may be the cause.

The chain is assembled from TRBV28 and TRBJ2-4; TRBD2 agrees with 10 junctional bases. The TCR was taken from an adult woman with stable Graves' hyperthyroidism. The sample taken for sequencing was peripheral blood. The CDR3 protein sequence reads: CASSQRRRLAGEGRAKNIKYF. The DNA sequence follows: TGTGCCAGCAGCCAGCGACGTAGGCTAGCGGGGGAGGGTCGAGCCAAAAACATTAAGTACTTC.